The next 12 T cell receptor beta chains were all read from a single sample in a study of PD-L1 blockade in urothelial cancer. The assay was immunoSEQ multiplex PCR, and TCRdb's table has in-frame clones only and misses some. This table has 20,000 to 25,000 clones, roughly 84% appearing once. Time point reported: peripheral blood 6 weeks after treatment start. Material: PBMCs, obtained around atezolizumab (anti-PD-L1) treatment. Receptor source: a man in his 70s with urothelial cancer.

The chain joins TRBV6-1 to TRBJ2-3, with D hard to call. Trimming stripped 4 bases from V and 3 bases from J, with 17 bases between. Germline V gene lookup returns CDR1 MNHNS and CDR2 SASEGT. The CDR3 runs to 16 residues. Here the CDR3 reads CASSVSLVGSTDTQYF. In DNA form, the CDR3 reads TGTGCCAGCAGTGTCAGCCTGGTGGGCTCAACAGATACGCAGTATTTT.

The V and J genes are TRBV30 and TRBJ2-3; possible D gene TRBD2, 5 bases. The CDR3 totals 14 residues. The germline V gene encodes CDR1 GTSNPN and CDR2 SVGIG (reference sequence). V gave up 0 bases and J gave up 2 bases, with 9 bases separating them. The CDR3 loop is CAWSVPGLTDTQYF. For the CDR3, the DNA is TGTGCCTGGAGTGTACCCGGACTCACAGATACGCAGTATTTT.

CDR3 in DNA: TGTGCCAGCAGCTCTAATACAGGGCGGGACACTGAAGCTTTCTTT. Translation: CASSSNTGRDTEAFF. The chain uses TRBV7-9 and TRBJ1-1; D might be TRBD1 (6 bases). Per germline, CDR1 SEHNR and CDR2 FQNEAQ (reference sequence). V was trimmed by 4 bases and J by 3 bases, leaving 15 bases between them. This CDR3 spans 15 amino acids.

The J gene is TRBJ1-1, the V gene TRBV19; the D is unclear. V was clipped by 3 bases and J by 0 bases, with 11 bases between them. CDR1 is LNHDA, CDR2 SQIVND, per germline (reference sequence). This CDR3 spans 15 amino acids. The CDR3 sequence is CASSIPVMMNTEAFF. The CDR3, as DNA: TGTGCCAGTAGTATCCCGGTGATGATGAACACTGAAGCTTTCTTT.

The CDR3 coding sequence is TGTGCCAGCAATTTAGAGGGCTACACAGATACGCAGTATTTT. Residues: CASNLEGYTDTQYF. V usage is TRBV2 and J usage is TRBJ2-3, with a weak D call TRBD2 (5 bases). Deletions cut 7 bases from V and 2 bases from J, with 13 bases between. The CDR3 sequence is 14 residues long. In germline, CDR1 is SNHLY, CDR2 FYNNEI.

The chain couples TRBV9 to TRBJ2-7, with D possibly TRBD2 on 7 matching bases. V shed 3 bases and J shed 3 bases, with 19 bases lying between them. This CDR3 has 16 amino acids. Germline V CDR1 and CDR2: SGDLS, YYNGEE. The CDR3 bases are TGTGCCAGCAGCGGGGGGCGGGAGAGTTCCCACTACGAGCAGTACTTC. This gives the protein CASSGGRESSHYEQYF.

The CDR3 loop reads CASSDWTGNTEAFF. The CDR3 nucleotides are TGTGCCAGCAGTGACTGGACAGGGAACACTGAAGCTTTCTTT. This chain links TRBV6-5 with TRBJ1-1, with TRBD1 identical over 7 bases. Germline CDR1 and CDR2: MNHEY and SVGAGI. The CDR3 is 14 residues long. Trimming removed 5 bases from V and 1 base from J; junction bases left unmatched: 4.

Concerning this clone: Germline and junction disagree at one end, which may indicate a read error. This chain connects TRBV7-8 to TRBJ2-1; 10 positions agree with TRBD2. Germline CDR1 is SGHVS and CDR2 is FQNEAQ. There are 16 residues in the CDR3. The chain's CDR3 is CASSLASGRAYNEQFF. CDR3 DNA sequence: TGTGCCAGCAGCTTAGCCAGCGGGAGGGCCTATAATGAGCAGTTCTTC.

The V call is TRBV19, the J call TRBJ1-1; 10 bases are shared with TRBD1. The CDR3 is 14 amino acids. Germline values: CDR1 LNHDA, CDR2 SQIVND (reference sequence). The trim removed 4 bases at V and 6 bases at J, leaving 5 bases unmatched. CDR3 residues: CASSRTGGRAEAFF. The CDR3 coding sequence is TGTGCCAGTAGTAGGACAGGGGGGAGGGCTGAAGCTTTCTTT.

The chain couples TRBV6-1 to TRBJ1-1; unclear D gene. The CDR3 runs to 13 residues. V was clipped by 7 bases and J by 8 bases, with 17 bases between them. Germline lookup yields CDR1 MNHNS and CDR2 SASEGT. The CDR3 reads CASTSPFGNEAFF. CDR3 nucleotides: TGTGCCAGCACCTCCCCCTTCGGGAACGAAGCTTTCTTT.

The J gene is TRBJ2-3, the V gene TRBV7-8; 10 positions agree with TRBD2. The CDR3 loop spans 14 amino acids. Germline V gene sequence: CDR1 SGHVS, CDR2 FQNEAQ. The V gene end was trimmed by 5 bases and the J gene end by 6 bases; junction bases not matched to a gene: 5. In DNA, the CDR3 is TGTGCCAGCAGCCAACTAGCGGGGCACGATACGCAGTATTTT. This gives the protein CASSQLAGHDTQYF.

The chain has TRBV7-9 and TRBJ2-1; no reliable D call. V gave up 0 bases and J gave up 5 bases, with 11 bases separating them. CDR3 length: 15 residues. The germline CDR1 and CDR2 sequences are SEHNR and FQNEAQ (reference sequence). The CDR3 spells CASSLALLSNNEQFF. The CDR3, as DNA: TGTGCCAGCAGCTTAGCGCTTCTAAGTAACAATGAGCAGTTCTTC. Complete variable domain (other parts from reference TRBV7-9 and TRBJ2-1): DTGVSQNPRHKITKRGQNVTFRCDPISEHNRLYWYRQTLGQGPEFLTYFQNEAQLEKSRLLSDRFSAERPKGSFSTLEIQRTEQGDSAMYLCASSLALLSNNEQFFGPGTRLTVL.